This T cell receptor beta chain was identified during a study of blood T cell repertoires in COVID-19. TCRdb's table, derived via immunoSEQ multiplex PCR, lists solely in-frame clones and lacks some. The table lists tens of thousands of clones, around 88% of them singletons. Sequenced material: peripheral blood. The sequence was collected from a man aged 50 or older with active COVID-19.

In DNA form, the CDR3 reads TGTGCCAGCAGCTCTTGGACAGGGGGCAACTATGGCTACACCTTC. It encodes CASSSWTGGNYGYTF. V and J are TRBV7-9 and TRBJ1-2; TRBD1 aligns across 11 bases. CDR3 length: 15 residues. Trimming removed 4 bases from V and 2 bases from J; junction bases left unmatched: 3. Germline assignment: CDR1 SEHNR and CDR2 FQNEAQ (reference sequence).